These 29 T cell receptor beta chains share one sample of origin, sequenced in a study of OX40 agonist ivuxolimab in advanced cancers. The repertoire was sequenced with immunoSEQ multiplex PCR; TCRdb's copy has only in-frame clones and lacks some. The repertoire holds 60,000 to 65,000 clones, 75% to 90% seen once, with 10% to 14% in the top ten. Sequences were derived from CD4+ or CD8+ T cells sorted from blood, sampled in a trial of the OX40 agonist ivuxolimab. All receptors come from an adult with an advanced solid tumor such as melanoma, head and neck, liver or kidney cancer.

This rearrangement joins TRBV5-1 to TRBJ1-4, with 8 bases identical to TRBD1. The V gene's germline CDR1 is SGHRS and CDR2 YFSETQ. After removal of 3 bases from V and 8 bases from J, the junction contained 6 bases not matched to a gene. The CDR3 consists of 14 residues. The chain's CDR3 is CASSYQGAGEKLFF. The CDR3 bases are TGCGCCAGCAGCTACCAGGGGGCGGGGGAAAAACTGTTTTTT.

This chain uses TRBV28 with TRBJ2-3, with 8 bases aligning to TRBD2. The CDR3 spans 15 residues. CDR1 is MDHEN, CDR2 SYDVKM, per germline. The V gene end was trimmed by 4 bases and the J gene end by 2 bases; junction bases not matched to a gene: 5. For the CDR3, the DNA is TGTGCCAGCAGTTCCAGCGGGAGATTCACAGATACGCAGTATTTT. Residues: CASSSSGRFTDTQYF.

The rearrangement uses TRBV10-1 and TRBJ2-3; no clear D gene. V was clipped by 4 bases and J by 0 bases, with 8 bases between them. Germline lookup yields CDR1 WNHNN and CDR2 SYGVQD (reference sequence). The CDR3 spans 14 residues. The CDR3 loop reads CASSGSSSTDTQYF. In DNA form, the CDR3 reads TGCGCCAGCAGTGGATCTAGTAGCACAGATACGCAGTATTTT.

This chain links TRBV5-1 with TRBJ2-2; D is possibly TRBD1 (6 bases). V was pared by 3 bases and J by 0 bases, with 18 bases between. Germline V gene data show CDR1 as SGHRS and CDR2 as YFSETQ. The length of the CDR3 is 18 residues. CDR3 region: CASSSTGQPFANTGELFF. The CDR3 DNA reads as TGCGCCAGCAGCTCGACGGGACAACCCTTCGCGAACACCGGGGAGCTGTTTTTT. Full variable domain (missing parts from reference TRBV5-1 and TRBJ2-2): KAGVTQTPRYLIKTRGQQVTLSCSPISGHRSVSWYQQTPGQGLQFLFEYFSETQRNKGNFPGRFSGRQFSNSRSEMNVSTLELGDSALYLCASSSTGQPFANTGELFFGEGSRLTVL.

V gene TRBV25-1 combines with J gene TRBJ2-3, with D tentatively TRBD1 (6 bases). The CDR3 has 14 residues. Germline CDR1 is MGHDK and CDR2 is SYGVNS. V was cut by 5 bases and J by 2 bases, with 11 bases left in between. CDR3 coding DNA: TGTGCCAGCAGTCAGGGGCCACCCACAGATACGCAGTATTTT. Protein sequence: CASSQGPPTDTQYF.

The genes are TRBV28 and TRBJ1-6, with TRBD1 matching over 8 bases. V was clipped by 8 bases and J by 10 bases; unmatched bases: 22. Looked up from germline, CDR1 is MDHEN and CDR2 is SYDVKM. CDR3 length equals 18 residues. CDR3 sequence reads: CASGRTGSFLSPRSPLHF. The CDR3, as DNA: TGTGCCAGCGGGAGGACAGGGAGCTTCTTGAGCCCTCGGTCACCCCTCCACTTT.

The chain joins TRBV6-1 to TRBJ2-5, with 9 bases lining up with TRBD2. The V segment lost 11 bases and the J segment 4 bases; nucleotides outside the gene matches: 8. CDR3 size: 13 residues. Germline V gene data show CDR1 as MNHNS and CDR2 as SASEGT. The CDR3 DNA is TGTGCCGGCGAGCGGGGGGCAGGAGAGACCCAGTACTTC. The encoded protein is CAGERGAGETQYF.

The genes are TRBV4-2 and TRBJ2-2; D possibly corresponds to TRBD2 (6 bases). The CDR3 spans 15 residues. The germline gives CDR1 LGHNA, CDR2 YNFKEQ. V was cut by 0 bases and J by 6 bases, with 11 bases left in between. The CDR3 sequence: CASSQESSGAGELFF. The CDR3 bases are TGTGCCAGCAGCCAAGAATCTTCGGGGGCCGGGGAGCTGTTTTTT.

The V and J genes are TRBV6-5 and TRBJ2-2; D is undetermined. V lost 6 bases and J lost 0, with 8 bases in between. The CDR3 totals 14 residues. Germline CDR1 MNHEY, CDR2 SVGAGI. CDR3: CASSNPANTGELFF. CDR3 nucleotide sequence: TGTGCCAGCAGCAACCCAGCGAACACCGGGGAGCTGTTTTTT.

This clone was counted a single time. The chain employs TRBV29-1 and TRBJ2-2; the D is unclear. Germline V CDR1 and CDR2: SQVTM, ANQGSEA. Trimming stripped 6 bases from V and 3 bases from J, with 5 bases between. This CDR3 contains 11 residues. The CDR3 protein is CSVSDTGELFF. The CDR3 nucleotides are TGCAGCGTATCAGACACCGGGGAGCTGTTTTTT.

The CDR3 DNA reads as TGTGCCAGCTCACCACCGAAAGGGACAGGGAAAGATACGCAGTATTTT. Amino acids: CASSPPKGTGKDTQYF. The chain uses TRBV18 and TRBJ2-3; TRBD1 matches at 9 bases. This CDR3 comprises 16 residues. Losses at the gene ends were 0 bases for V and 5 bases for J; bases not matched to a gene: 6. Germline CDR1 reads KGHSH; CDR2 reads LQKENI.

This sequence joins TRBV29-1 and TRBJ2-7; D may correspond to TRBD1 or TRBD2 (6 bases each). This CDR3 has 13 amino acids. Germline lookup yields CDR1 SQVTM and CDR2 ANQGSEA. Trimming pared 4 bases from V and 4 bases from J, leaving 14 bases between. CDR3 protein: CSVVGQGRYEQYF. CDR3 DNA sequence: TGCAGCGTTGTGGGGCAGGGGAGGTACGAGCAGTACTTC.

V is TRBV6-1 and J is TRBJ2-7; D is ambiguous. V lost 5 bases and J 2 bases, leaving 7 bases between the germline ends. Germline CDR1 and CDR2: MNHNS and SASEGT. The length of the CDR3 is 12 residues. CDR3 bases: TGTGCCAGCAGTCCCAGACCCTACGAGCAGTACTTC. It translates to CASSPRPYEQYF.

This chain connects TRBV6-1 to TRBJ1-5; TRBD1 matches 8 bases. This CDR3 contains 14 residues. Germline lookup yields CDR1 MNHNS and CDR2 SASEGT. V was pared by 4 bases and J by 6 bases, with 5 bases of the junction left unmatched. This CDR3 is CASSGTGYAQPQHF. The CDR3 bases are TGTGCCAGCAGTGGGACAGGGTATGCTCAGCCCCAGCATTTT.

The chain recombines TRBV4-2 with TRBJ2-1, with 7 positions matching TRBD2. The CDR3 spans 16 residues. Unmatched junction bases numbered 6, after V lost 0 bases and J lost 4 bases. Germline V lookup: CDR1 LGHNA, CDR2 YNFKEQ. The CDR3 loop reads CASSQDRASGYNEQFF. In DNA, the CDR3 is TGTGCCAGCAGCCAAGATCGGGCTAGCGGTTACAATGAGCAGTTCTTC.

The chain combines TRBV28 with TRBJ2-7, with TRBD2 matching 12 bases. With V trimmed by 1 base and J by 5 bases, 6 bases remained unmatched. Germline CDR1 and CDR2: MDHEN and SYDVKM. This CDR3 contains 16 residues. The DNA for the CDR3 is TGTGCCAGCAGTTTATTCGCTAGCGGGGGGGTACACGAGCAGTACTTC. Its translation: CASSLFASGGVHEQYF.

This chain connects TRBV28 to TRBJ1-1; D is uncertain. V gave up 1 base and J gave up 1 base, with 19 bases separating them. Germline CDR1 and CDR2: MDHEN and SYDVKM. This CDR3 has 18 residues. CDR3 nucleotide sequence: TGTGCCAGCAGTTTATTGGGGAGTCAGGCGCTATCGAACACTGAAGCTTTCTTT. It is translated as CASSLLGSQALSNTEAFF.

The rearrangement joins TRBV5-1 to TRBJ2-5, with 13 bases identical to TRBD2. This CDR3 is built from 15 residues. Per the germline V gene, CDR1 is SGHRS and CDR2 is YFSETQ. V gave up 2 bases and J gave up 5 bases; unmatched junction bases: 3. The CDR3 coding sequence is TGCGCCAGCAGCTTCGAACTAGCGGGAGGGGAGACCCAGTACTTC. As protein: CASSFELAGGETQYF.

This rearrangement joins TRBV28 to TRBJ2-2, with TRBD1 matching over 7 bases. CDR1 and CDR2 (germline): MDHEN, SYDVKM. The CDR3 runs to 16 residues. After removal of 2 bases from V and 1 base from J, the junction contained 4 bases not matched to a gene. This chain's CDR3 is CASSLDRELNTGELFF. CDR3 in DNA: TGTGCCAGCAGTTTAGACAGGGAGTTGAACACCGGGGAGCTGTTTTTT.

The genes are TRBV5-1 and TRBJ1-1; D might be TRBD1 (6 bases). V was pared by 4 bases and J by 0 bases, with 16 bases between. Germline-derived CDR1 and CDR2 are SGHRS and YFSETQ. This CDR3 is 16 amino acids long. The CDR3 loop reads CASSQAGGVLNTEAFF. CDR3 DNA sequence: TGCGCCAGCAGCCAGGCGGGGGGCGTTTTGAACACTGAAGCTTTCTTT.

The V call is TRBV9, the J call TRBJ1-5, with 9 bases that match TRBD1. The CDR3 covers 14 residues. After removal of 3 bases from V and 4 bases from J, the junction contained 2 bases not matched to a gene. Germline lookup yields CDR1 SGDLS and CDR2 YYNGEE. The CDR3 nucleotides are TGTGCCAGCAGCGGACAGGGGGGAAATCAGCCCCAGCATTTT. It yields the protein CASSGQGGNQPQHF.

The chain is built from TRBV6-5 and TRBJ1-1; D call uncertain. Between the trimmed V and J ends, which lost 5 bases and 1 base, there was a span of 8 bases. This CDR3 is 13 amino acids long. Germline CDR1 MNHEY, CDR2 SVGAGI. The CDR3 region is CASSPFSNTEAFF. The DNA for the CDR3 is TGTGCCAGCAGTCCCTTTTCGAACACTGAAGCTTTCTTT.

The CDR3 sequence is CASSGDGGEQYF. The CDR3 nucleotides are TGTGCCAGCAGTGGGGACGGAGGCGAGCAGTACTTC. J is TRBJ2-7 and V is TRBV2; possibly TRBD1 or TRBD2 for D (5 bases each). The germline V gene encodes CDR1 SNHLY and CDR2 FYNNEI. This CDR3 has 12 amino acids. Trimming took off 4 bases at V and 6 bases at J, with 10 bases between the two ends. The full variable domain, completed using reference TRBV2 and TRBJ2-7, is EPEVTQTPSHQVTQMGQEVILRCVPISNHLYFYWYRQILGQKVEFLVSFYNNEISEKSEIFDDQFSVERPDGSNFTLKIRSTKLEDSAMYFCASSGDGGEQYFGPGTRLTVT.

The genes are TRBV2 and TRBJ2-7; D may match TRBD1 or TRBD2 (5 bases each). Trimming took off 9 bases at V and 5 bases at J, with 20 bases between the two ends. CDR1 and CDR2 (germline): SNHLY, FYNNEI. The CDR3 runs 14 residues. CDR3 nucleotides: TGTGCCAGGGCCCGAGGGCAGGGCAGGGACGAGCAGTACTTC. Translation gives CARARGQGRDEQYF.

The chain is built from TRBV6-6 and TRBJ2-7; D is perhaps TRBD1 (6 bases). Trimming shortened V by 5 bases and J by 2 bases, and 13 bases separated the two germline ends. Per germline, CDR1 MNHNY and CDR2 SVGAGI (reference sequence). This CDR3 region has 14 residues. As DNA, the CDR3 is TGTGCCAGCAGTATACAGGGCAATACCTACGAGCAGTACTTC. This translates into CASSIQGNTYEQYF.

The V gene is TRBV7-6, the J gene TRBJ1-4, with D perhaps TRBD1 (5 bases). V shed 5 bases and J shed 5 bases, with 15 bases lying between them. The germline gives CDR1 SGHVS, CDR2 FNYEAQ. This CDR3 comprises 15 residues. The CDR3 spells CASSPTTAGNEKLFF. The CDR3 bases are TGTGCCAGCAGCCCTACGACAGCCGGGAATGAAAAACTGTTTTTT.

The chain links TRBV6-6 to TRBJ2-2, with TRBD1 matching 8 bases. V lost 6 bases to trimming and J lost 4 bases; unmatched junction nucleotides: 4. Germline loops: CDR1 MNHNY, CDR2 SVGAGI (reference sequence). This CDR3 spans 14 amino acids. CDR3 DNA sequence: TGTGCCAGCAGCCCCGACAGGGGCACCGGGGAGCTGTTTTTT. Translating gives CASSPDRGTGELFF.

This chain links TRBV5-4 with TRBJ1-1; D may be TRBD1 (5 bases). The CDR3 extends over 13 amino acids. The V end was cut by 0 bases, the J end by 8 bases, with 11 bases between. CDR1 and CDR2 (germline): SGHNT, YYREEE (reference sequence). CDR3 bases: TGTGCCAGCAGCTTGGGGGAGTGGGGGGAAGCTTTCTTT. Translating it yields CASSLGEWGEAFF.

The chain joins TRBV27 to TRBJ1-1; 8 nucleotides match TRBD1. The CDR3 totals 15 residues. J lost 3 bases, V lost 4 bases, and 7 bases had no gene match. Germline CDR1 is MNHEY and CDR2 is SMNVEV (reference sequence). CDR3 amino acids: CASSSPGGRDTEAFF. The DNA for the CDR3 is TGTGCCAGCAGTTCCCCAGGGGGCAGGGACACTGAAGCTTTCTTT.